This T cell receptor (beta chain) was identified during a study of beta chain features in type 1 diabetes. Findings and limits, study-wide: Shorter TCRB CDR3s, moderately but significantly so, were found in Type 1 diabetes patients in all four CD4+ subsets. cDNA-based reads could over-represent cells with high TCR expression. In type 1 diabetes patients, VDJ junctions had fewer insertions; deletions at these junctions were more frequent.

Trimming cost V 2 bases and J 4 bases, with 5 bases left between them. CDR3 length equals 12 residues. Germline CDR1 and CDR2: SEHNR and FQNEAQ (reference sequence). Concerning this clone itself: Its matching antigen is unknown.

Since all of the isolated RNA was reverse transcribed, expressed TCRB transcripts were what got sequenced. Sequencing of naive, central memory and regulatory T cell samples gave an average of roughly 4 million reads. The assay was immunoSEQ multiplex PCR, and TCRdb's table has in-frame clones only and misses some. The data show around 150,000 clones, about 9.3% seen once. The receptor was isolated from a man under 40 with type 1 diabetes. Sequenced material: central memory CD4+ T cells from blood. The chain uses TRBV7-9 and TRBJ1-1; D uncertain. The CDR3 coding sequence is TGTGCCAGCAGCTTATATGTCACTGAAGCTTTCTTT. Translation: CASSLYVTEAFF. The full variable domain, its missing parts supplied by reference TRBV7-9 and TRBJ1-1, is DTGVSQNPRHKITKRGQNVTFRCDPISEHNRLYWYRQTLGQGPEFLTYFQNEAQLEKSRLLSDRFSAERPKGSFSTLEIQRTEQGDSAMYLCASSLYVTEAFFGQGTRLTVV.